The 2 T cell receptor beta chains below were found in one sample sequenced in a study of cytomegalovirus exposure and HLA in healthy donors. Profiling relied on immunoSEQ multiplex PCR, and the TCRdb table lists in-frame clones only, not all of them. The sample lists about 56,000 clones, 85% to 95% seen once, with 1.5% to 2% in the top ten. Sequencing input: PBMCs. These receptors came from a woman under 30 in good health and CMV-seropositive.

Written as DNA, the CDR3 is TGTGCCAGCAGCTCGCAACCTAGGCAGGGTAACACCGGGGAGCTGTTTTTT. Its translation: CASSSQPRQGNTGELFF. The rearrangement joins TRBV7-9 to TRBJ2-2; tentative D call: TRBD1 (5 bases). The CDR3 contains 17 residues. Germline V gene sequence: CDR1 SEHNR, CDR2 FQNEAQ (reference sequence). The V gene lost 4 bases and the J gene lost 2 bases, with 17 bases spanning the gap.

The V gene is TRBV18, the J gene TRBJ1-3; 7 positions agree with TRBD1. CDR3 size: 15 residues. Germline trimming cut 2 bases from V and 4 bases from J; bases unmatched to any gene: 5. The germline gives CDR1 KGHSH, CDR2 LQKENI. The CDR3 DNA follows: TGTGCCAGCTCACCAGGCGGACAGGTCGGAAACACCATATATTTT. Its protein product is CASSPGGQVGNTIYF.